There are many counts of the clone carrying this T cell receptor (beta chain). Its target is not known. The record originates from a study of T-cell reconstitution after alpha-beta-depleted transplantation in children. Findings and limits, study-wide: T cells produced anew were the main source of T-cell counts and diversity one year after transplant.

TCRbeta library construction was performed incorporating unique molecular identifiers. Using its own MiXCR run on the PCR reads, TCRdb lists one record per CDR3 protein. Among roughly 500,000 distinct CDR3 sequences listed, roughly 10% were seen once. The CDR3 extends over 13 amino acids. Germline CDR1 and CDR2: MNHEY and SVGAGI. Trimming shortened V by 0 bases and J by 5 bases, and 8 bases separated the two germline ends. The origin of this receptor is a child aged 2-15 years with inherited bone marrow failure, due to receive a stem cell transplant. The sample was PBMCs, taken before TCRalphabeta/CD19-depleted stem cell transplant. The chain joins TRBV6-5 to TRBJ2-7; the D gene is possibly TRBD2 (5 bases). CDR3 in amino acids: CASSYSRVHEQYF. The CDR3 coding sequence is TGTGCCAGCAGTTACTCGCGGGTCCACGAGCAGTACTTC.